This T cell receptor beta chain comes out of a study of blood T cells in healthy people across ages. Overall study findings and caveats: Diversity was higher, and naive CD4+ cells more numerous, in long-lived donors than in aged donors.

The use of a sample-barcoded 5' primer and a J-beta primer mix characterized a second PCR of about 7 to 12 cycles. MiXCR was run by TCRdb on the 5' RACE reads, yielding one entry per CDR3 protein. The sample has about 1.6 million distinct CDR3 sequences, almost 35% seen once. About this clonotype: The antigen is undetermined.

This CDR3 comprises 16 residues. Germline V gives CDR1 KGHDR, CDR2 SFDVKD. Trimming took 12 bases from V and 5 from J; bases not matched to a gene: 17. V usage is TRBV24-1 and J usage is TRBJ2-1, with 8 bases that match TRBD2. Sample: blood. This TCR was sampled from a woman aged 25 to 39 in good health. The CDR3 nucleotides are TGTGCCTCCGAGAGGGGTCTATGGCGGGAGGACAATGAGCAGTTCTTC. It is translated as CASERGLWREDNEQFF.